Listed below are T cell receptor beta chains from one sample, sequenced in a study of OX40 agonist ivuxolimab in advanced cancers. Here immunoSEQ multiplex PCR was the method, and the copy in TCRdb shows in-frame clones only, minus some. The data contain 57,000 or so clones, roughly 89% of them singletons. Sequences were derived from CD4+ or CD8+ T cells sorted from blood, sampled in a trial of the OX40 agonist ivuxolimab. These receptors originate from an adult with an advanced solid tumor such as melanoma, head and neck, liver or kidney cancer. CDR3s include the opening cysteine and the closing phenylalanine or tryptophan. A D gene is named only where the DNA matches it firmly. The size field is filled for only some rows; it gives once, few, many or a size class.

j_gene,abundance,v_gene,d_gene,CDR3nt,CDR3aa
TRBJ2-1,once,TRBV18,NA,TGTGCCAGCTCACCACCGAACGGACTTGCTTACAATGAGCAGTTCTTC,CASSPPNGLAYNEQFF
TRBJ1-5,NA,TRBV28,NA,TGTGCCAGCACCGCAGGCCCGATTTGGGATTTT,CASTAGPIWDF
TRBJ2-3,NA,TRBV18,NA,TGTGCCAGCTCACCACCTAGCATCGATACGCAGTATTTT,CASSPPSIDTQYF
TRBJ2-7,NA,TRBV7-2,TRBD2,TGTGCCAGCAGCTTTCAGCGGGGTTTAACTTACGAGCAGTACTTC,CASSFQRGLTYEQYF
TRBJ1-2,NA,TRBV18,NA,TGTGCCAGCTCACCAACGGACGGCTATGGCTACACCTTC,CASSPTDGYGYTF
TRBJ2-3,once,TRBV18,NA,TGTGCCAGCTCACCTCTACCCGATACGCAGTATTTT,CASSPLPDTQYF
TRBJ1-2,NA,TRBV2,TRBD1,TGTGCCAGCAGTACCGGGACAGAAGCTAACTATGGCTACACCTTC,CASSTGTEANYGYTF
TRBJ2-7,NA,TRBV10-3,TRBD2,TGTGCCATCAGTGAGGGGAGGACTAGCGGGTCCACCTACGAGCAGTACTTC,CAISEGRTSGSTYEQYF
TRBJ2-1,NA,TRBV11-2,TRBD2,TGTGCCAGCAGCTTAACTAGCGGGACCTCGGATGAGCAGTTCTTC,CASSLTSGTSDEQFF
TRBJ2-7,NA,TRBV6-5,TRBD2,TGTGCCAGCAGTTATAGCGGGAGAGGGACCTACGAGCAGTACTTC,CASSYSGRGTYEQYF
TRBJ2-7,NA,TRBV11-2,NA,TGTGCCAGCAGCCGTGGGTTAAACTACGAGCAGTACTTC,CASSRGLNYEQYF
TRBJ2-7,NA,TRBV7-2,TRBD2,TGTGCCAGCAGCTTAGCTCAGGGGACTAGCGCGTCCGAGCAGTACTTC,CASSLAQGTSASEQYF
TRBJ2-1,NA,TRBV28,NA,TGTGCCAGCAGTTTCGGCAGGGGCGCGGTGAATGAGCAGTTCTTC,CASSFGRGAVNEQFF
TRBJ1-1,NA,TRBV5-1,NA,TGCGCCAGCGCCCTTCCAACGGGGGTGGGCACTGAAGCTTTCTTT,CASALPTGVGTEAFF
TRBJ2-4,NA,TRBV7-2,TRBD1,TGTGCCAGCAGCTATAGGGGGCACAAAAACATTCAGTACTTC,CASSYRGHKNIQYF
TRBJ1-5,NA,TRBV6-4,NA,TGTGCCAGCAGTGATCCCGTTAGCAATCAGCCCCAGCATTTT,CASSDPVSNQPQHF